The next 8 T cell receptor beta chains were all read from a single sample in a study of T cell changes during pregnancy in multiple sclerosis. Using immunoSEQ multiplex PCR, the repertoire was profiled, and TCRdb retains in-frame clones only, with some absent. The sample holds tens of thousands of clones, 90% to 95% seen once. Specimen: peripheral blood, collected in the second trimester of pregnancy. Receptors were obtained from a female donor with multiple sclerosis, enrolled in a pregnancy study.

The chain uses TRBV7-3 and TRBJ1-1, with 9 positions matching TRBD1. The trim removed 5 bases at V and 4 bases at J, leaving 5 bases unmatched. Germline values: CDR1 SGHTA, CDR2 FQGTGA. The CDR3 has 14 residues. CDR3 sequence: CASSTGQGTTEAFF. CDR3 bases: TGTGCCAGCAGCACAGGACAGGGGACCACTGAAGCTTTCTTT.

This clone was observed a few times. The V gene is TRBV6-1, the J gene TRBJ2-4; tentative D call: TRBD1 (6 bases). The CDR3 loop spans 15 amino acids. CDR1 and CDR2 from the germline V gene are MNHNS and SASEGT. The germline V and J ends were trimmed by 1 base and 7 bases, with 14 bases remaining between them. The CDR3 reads CASSEVAGALNIQYF. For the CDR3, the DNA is TGTGCCAGCAGTGAAGTTGCAGGGGCTTTGAACATTCAGTACTTC.

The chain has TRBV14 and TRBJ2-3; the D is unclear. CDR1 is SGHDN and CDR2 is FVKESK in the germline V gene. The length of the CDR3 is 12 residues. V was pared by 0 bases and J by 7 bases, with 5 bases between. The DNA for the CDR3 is TGTGCCAGCAGCCAAGACAGAAATACGCAGTATTTT. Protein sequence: CASSQDRNTQYF.

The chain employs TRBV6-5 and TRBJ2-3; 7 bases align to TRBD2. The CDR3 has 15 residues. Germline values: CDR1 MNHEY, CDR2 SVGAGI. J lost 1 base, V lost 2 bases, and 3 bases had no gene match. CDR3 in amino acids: CASSYVRGGTDTQYF. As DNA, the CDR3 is TGTGCCAGCAGTTACGTCCGGGGGGGCACAGATACGCAGTATTTT.

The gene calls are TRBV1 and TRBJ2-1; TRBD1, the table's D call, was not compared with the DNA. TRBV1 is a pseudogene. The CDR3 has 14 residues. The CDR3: CTSSQWTEYNEQFF. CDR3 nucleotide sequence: TGCACCAGCAGCCAGTGGACAGAGTACAATGAGCAGTTCTTC.

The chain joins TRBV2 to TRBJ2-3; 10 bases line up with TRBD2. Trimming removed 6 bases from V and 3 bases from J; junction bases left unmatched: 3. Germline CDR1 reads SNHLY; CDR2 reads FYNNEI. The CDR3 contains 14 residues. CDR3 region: CASRRTSGTDTQYF. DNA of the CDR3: TGTGCCAGCAGAAGGACTAGCGGAACAGATACGCAGTATTTT.

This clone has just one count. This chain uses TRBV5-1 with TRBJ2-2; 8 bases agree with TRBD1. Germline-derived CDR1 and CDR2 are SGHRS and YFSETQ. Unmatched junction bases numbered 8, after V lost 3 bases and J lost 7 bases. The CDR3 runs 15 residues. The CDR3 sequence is CASSYRTGIFGELFF. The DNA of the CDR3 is TGCGCCAGCAGCTACAGGACAGGGATTTTCGGGGAGCTGTTTTTT.

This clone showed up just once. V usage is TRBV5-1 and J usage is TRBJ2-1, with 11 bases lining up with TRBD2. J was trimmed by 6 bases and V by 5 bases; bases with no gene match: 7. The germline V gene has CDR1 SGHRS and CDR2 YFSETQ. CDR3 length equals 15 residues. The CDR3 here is CASSFLTSGANEQFF. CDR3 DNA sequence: TGCGCCAGCAGTTTTCTGACTAGCGGGGCCAATGAGCAGTTCTTC.